Below are 9 T cell receptor beta chains sequenced from a single sample in a study of blood T cell repertoires in COVID-19. Assay: immunoSEQ multiplex PCR; the TCRdb copy retains only in-frame clones and omits some. This repertoire shows 200,000 to 300,000 clones, 65% to 90% found once; its top ten account for 8.5% to 9.5%. The sequenced sample consisted of PBMCs or T cells enriched from blood (not recorded which). The receptors derive from a woman aged 45-60 years with acute COVID-19.

V usage is TRBV9 and J usage is TRBJ1-3; 7 bases line up with TRBD1. The CDR3 has 14 residues. CDR1 is SGDLS and CDR2 is YYNGEE in the germline V gene. J gave up 7 bases and V 3 bases, and 7 bases lay outside the gene matches. CDR3 sequence reads: CASSGRDSGNTIYF. CDR3 in DNA: TGTGCCAGCAGCGGCCGGGACAGTGGGAACACCATATATTTT.

The genes are TRBV10-2 and TRBJ1-5; TRBD1 matches 9 bases. The ends lost 6 bases at V and 1 base at J; junction bases unmatched: 13. CDR3 length equals 18 residues. Per the germline V gene, CDR1 is WSHSY and CDR2 is SAAADI. The CDR3 region has the DNA TGCGCCAGCAGAGGGGACAGGGCGGGCATTCTGAGCAATCAGCCCCAGCATTTT. Its protein is CASRGDRAGILSNQPQHF.

The rearrangement links TRBV27 to TRBJ1-2; TRBD1 aligns across 11 bases. CDR3 length equals 15 residues. The germline V gene has CDR1 MNHEY and CDR2 SMNVEV (reference sequence). The trim removed 1 base at V and 7 bases at J, leaving 5 bases unmatched. The CDR3 nucleotides read TGTGCCAGCAGTTTATTAGGACAGGGGGCTGTTGGCTACACCTTC. This gives the protein CASSLLGQGAVGYTF.

The chain recombines TRBV7-2 with TRBJ2-5; possibly TRBD2 for D (6 bases). V was clipped by 1 base and J by 2 bases, with 14 bases between them. The CDR3 is 16 amino acids. Germline V gives CDR1 SGHTA, CDR2 FQGNSA. The CDR3 bases are TGTGCCAGCAGCTTAGGGGGGGTCCAGCGACAAGAGACCCAGTACTTC. This gives the protein CASSLGGVQRQETQYF.

This chain uses TRBV10-3 with TRBJ1-1; D call uncertain. Between the trimmed V and J ends, which lost 3 bases and 3 bases, there was a span of 8 bases. CDR1 ENHRY and CDR2 SYGVKD come from the germline V gene. This CDR3 is built from 13 residues. This chain's CDR3 is CAISDPDYTEAFF. The CDR3 nucleotides read TGTGCCATCAGTGACCCCGACTACACTGAAGCTTTCTTT.

The rearrangement joins TRBV11-2 to TRBJ2-5; 8 bases are shared with TRBD1. CDR1 is SGHAT, CDR2 FQNNGV, per germline. V trimming: 5 bases; J trimming: 8 bases; junction bases outside the gene matches: 10. The CDR3 sequence is 14 residues long. The CDR3 sequence is CASSPLGQGVTQYF. DNA for the CDR3: TGTGCCAGCAGCCCGTTAGGACAGGGTGTCACCCAGTACTTC.

The chain is built from TRBV5-8 and TRBJ1-4; D is unresolved. Looked up from germline, CDR1 is SGHTS and CDR2 is YDEGEE. Trimming shortened V by 1 base and J by 6 bases, and 4 bases separated the two germline ends. The CDR3 runs to 12 residues. The DNA of the CDR3 is TGTGCCAGCAGCTTGTCGGATGAAAAACTGTTTTTT. Protein product: CASSLSDEKLFF.

The chain couples TRBV11-2 to TRBJ2-2; 9 nucleotides align to TRBD1. In germline, CDR1 is SGHAT, CDR2 FQNNGV. CDR3 length equals 18 residues. J lost 5 bases, V lost 4 bases, and 14 bases had no gene match. The CDR3 bases are TGTGCCAGCAGCTCTCCGACAGGGGGGCGAGGTTTGACCGGGGAGCTGTTTTTT. Residues: CASSSPTGGRGLTGELFF.

The J gene is TRBJ2-1, the V gene TRBV2, with TRBD1 matching 7 bases. Germline loops: CDR1 SNHLY, CDR2 FYNNEI. The CDR3 totals 16 residues. Trimming removed 6 bases from V and 6 bases from J; junction bases left unmatched: 14. The CDR3 loop is CASSGQALRSSNEQFF. The CDR3 bases are TGTGCCAGCAGCGGACAGGCATTGCGGAGCTCCAATGAGCAGTTCTTC.